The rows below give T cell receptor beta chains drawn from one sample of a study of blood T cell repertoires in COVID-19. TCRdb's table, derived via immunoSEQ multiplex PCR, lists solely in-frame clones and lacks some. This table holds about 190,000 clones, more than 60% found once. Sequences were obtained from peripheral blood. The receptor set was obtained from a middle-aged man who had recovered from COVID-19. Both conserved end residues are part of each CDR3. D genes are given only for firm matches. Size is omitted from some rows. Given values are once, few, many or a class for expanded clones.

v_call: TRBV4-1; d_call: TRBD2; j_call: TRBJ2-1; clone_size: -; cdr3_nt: TGCGCCAGCAGCCAAGAAGAAGCGGGAGTGGGTGGCAATGAGCAGTTCTTC; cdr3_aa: CASSQEEAGVGGNEQFF
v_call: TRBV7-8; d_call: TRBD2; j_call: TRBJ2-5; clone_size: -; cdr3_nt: TGTGCCAGCAGCTTAGTTGTAGCGGGAGGGCCGGAGACCCAGTACTTC; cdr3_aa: CASSLVVAGGPETQYF
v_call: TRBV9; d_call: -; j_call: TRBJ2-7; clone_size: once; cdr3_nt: TGTGCCAGCAGCCCCCGTGGGTGGGAGCTCGGCCACGAGCAGTACTTC; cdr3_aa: CASSPRGWELGHEQYF
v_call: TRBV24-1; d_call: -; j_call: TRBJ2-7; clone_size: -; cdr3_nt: TGTGCCATCCACAGGGTACCCTTCTACGAGCAGTACTTC; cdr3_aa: CAIHRVPFYEQYF
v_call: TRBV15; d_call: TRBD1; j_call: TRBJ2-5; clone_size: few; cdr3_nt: TGTGCCACCAGCAGAGCGGTACCTAACAGGGGCGACGAGACCCAGTACTTC; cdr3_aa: CATSRAVPNRGDETQYF
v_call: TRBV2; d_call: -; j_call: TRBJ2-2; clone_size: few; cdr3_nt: TGTGCCAGCGTTCCAGAACACACCGGGGAGCTGTTTTTT; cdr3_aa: CASVPEHTGELFF
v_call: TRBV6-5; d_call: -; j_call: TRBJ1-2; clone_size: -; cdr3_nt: TGTGCCAGCAGGGCGCGGGGTAATTCTGGTGGCTACACCTTC; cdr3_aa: CASRARGNSGGYTF
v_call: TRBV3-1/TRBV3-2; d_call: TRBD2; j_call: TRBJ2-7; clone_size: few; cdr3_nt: TGTGCCAGCAGCAAGCCTAGCGGCGACTACGAGCAGTACTTC; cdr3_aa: CASSKPSGDYEQYF
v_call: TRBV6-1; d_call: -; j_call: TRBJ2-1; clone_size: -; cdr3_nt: TGTGCCAGCAGTGAAAGTCAATATAGTGAGCAGTTCTTC; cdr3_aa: CASSESQYSEQFF
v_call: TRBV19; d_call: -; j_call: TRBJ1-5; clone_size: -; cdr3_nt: TGTGCCAGTATGGGCAGAGACAATCAGCCCCAGCATTTT; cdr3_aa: CASMGRDNQPQHF
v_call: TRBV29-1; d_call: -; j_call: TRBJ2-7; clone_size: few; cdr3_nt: TGCAGCGTTGGGACAGACGCCTACGAGCAGTACTTC; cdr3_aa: CSVGTDAYEQYF
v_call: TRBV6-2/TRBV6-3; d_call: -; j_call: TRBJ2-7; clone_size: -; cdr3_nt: TGTGCCAGCAGTTACATTTTGAGCCCCTACGAGCAGTACTTC; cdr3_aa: CASSYILSPYEQYF
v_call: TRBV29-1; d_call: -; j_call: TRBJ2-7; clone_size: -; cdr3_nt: TGCAGCGTCAGTGGCGGAGGAGGGCTAGGTTACGAGCAGTACTTC; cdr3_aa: CSVSGGGGLGYEQYF
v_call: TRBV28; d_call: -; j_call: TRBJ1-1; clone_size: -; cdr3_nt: TGTGCCAGCAGTTTAGCCAGGGCTTTCATGAACACTGAAGCTTTCTTT; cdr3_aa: CASSLARAFMNTEAFF
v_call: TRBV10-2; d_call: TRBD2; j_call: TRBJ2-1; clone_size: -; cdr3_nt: TGCGCCAGCACAACGACTAGCAGCCATGAGCAGTTCTTC; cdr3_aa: CASTTTSSHEQFF
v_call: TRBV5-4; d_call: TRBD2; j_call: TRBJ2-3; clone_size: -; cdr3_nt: TGTGCCAGCATGAGCGGGGAGGGGTCTCAAGATACGCAGTATTTT; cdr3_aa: CASMSGEGSQDTQYF
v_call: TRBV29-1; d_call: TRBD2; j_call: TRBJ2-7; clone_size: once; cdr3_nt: TGCAGCGCGAAGGGAGGGAAGGAATACGAGCAGTACTTC; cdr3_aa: CSAKGGKEYEQYF
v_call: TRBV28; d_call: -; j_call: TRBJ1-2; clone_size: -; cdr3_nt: TGTGCCAGCAGTTACCCGTGGGGGCTCTATGGCTACACCTTC; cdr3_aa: CASSYPWGLYGYTF
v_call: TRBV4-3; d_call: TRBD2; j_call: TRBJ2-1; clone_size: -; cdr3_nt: TGCGCCAGCAGCCAGCGGGGACTAGCGGGGGAATTGAGCGACAATGAGCAGTTCTTC; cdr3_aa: CASSQRGLAGELSDNEQFF
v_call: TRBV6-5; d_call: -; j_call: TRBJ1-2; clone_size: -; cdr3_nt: TGTGCCAGCAGTTACGATCGGGTCGCTATCGGCTACACCTTC; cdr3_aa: CASSYDRVAIGYTF
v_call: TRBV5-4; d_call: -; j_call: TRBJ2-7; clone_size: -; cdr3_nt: TGTGCCAGCAGCTTGAAGGGGCGGGACTCCTACGAGCAGTACTTC; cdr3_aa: CASSLKGRDSYEQYF
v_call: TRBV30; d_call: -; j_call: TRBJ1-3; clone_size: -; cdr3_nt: TGTGCCTGGTCGTTCCTCGGAAACACCATATATTTT; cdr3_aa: CAWSFLGNTIYF
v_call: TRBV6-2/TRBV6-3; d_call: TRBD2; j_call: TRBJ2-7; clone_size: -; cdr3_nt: TGTGCCAGCAGTTACGTTGTATCGGGTGGTACAGCGGGATGGGGCTACGAGCAGTACTTC; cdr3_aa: CASSYVVSGGTAGWGYEQYF
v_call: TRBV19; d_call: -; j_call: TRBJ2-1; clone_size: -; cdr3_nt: TGTGCCAGTAGTATTACCGGGGGTTACAATGAGCAGTTCTTC; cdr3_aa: CASSITGGYNEQFF
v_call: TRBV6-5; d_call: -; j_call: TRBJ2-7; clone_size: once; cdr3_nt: TGTGCCAGCACCCTAGCCGACGAGCAGTACTTC; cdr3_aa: CASTLADEQYF
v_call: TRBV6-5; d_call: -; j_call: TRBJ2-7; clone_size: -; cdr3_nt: TGTGCCAGCAGTCGGGGTGCGGGGAACTCCTACGAGCAGTACTTC; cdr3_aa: CASSRGAGNSYEQYF
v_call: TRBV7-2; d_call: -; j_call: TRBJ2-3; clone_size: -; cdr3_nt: TGTGCCAGCAGCTTAGGTATCGGGACAGATACGCAGTATTTT; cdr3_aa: CASSLGIGTDTQYF
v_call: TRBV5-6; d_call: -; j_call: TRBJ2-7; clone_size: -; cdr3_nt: TGTGCCAGCAGCTTGGATCTTTGGGGCAGGGTGAGCGAGCAGTACTTC; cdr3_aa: CASSLDLWGRVSEQYF
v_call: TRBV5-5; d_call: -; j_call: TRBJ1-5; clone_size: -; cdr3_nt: TGTGCCAGCAGCCCACGCAGGGTAGGCCAGCCCCAGCATTTT; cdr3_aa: CASSPRRVGQPQHF
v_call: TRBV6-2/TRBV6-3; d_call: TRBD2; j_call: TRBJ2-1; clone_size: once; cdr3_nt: TGTGCCAGCAGTTCTTTCCCCGGGACTAGCGGGAGGAGCTCCTACAATGAGCAGTTCTTC; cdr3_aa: CASSSFPGTSGRSSYNEQFF
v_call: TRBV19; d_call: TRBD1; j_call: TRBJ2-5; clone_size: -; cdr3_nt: TGTGCCAGTAGCAGGACAGGGGTCCAAGAGACCCAGTACTTC; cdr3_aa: CASSRTGVQETQYF
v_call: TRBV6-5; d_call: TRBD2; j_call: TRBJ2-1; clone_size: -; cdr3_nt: TGTGCCAGCAGCACCGGGACTAGCAATGAGCAGTTCTTC; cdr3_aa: CASSTGTSNEQFF
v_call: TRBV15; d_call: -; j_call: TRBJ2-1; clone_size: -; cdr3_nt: TGTGCCACCAGCAGCGGCGGCGGTCGCCTGAGCTCCTACAATGAGCAGTTCTTC; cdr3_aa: CATSSGGGRLSSYNEQFF
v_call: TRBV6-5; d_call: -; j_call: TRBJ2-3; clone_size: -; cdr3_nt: TGTGCCAGCGGGGGACAAAACGCAGATACGCAGTATTTT; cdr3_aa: CASGGQNADTQYF
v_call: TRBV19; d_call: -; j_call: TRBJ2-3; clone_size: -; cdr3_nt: TGTGCCAGTAGTACCTCTCGGTCCATCACAGATACGCAGTATTTT; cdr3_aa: CASSTSRSITDTQYF
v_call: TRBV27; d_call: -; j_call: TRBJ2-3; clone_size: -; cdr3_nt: TGTGCCAGCAGTTTATCGCATCACAGGGTGGATAGGACAGATACGCAGTATTTT; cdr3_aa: CASSLSHHRVDRTDTQYF
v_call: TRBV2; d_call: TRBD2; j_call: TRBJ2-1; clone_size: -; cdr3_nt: TGTGCCAGCAGTGAACAACTAGCGGGAGCCGGTGAGCAGTTCTTC; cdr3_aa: CASSEQLAGAGEQFF
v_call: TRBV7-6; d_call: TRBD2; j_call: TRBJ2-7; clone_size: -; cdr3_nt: TGTGCCAGCAGCTTAGTTACTAGCGGGAGCCCCAGGTTGTCCGAGCAGTACTTC; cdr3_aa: CASSLVTSGSPRLSEQYF
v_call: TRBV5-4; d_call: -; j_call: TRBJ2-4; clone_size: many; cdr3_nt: TGTGCCAGCAGCCGGGGATCCCAGGAAGCCAAAAACATTCAGTACTTC; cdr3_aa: CASSRGSQEAKNIQYF
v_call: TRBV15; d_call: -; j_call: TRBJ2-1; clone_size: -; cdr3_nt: TGTGCCACCAGCAGAGGGTGGAGCTATGAGCAGTTCTTC; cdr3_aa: CATSRGWSYEQFF
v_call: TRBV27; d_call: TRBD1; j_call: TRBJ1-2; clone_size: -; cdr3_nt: TGTGCCAGCAGTTTAGGGACAGTCTATGGCTACACCTTC; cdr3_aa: CASSLGTVYGYTF
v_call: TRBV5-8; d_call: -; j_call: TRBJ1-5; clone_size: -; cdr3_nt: TGTGCCAGCAGCTTGGGGCTTCGCCAGCCCCAGCATTTT; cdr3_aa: CASSLGLRQPQHF
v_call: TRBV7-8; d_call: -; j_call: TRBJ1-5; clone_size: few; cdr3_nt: TGTGCCAGCAGTCCCCTGGGGGGACAGCCCCAGCATTTT; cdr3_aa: CASSPLGGQPQHF
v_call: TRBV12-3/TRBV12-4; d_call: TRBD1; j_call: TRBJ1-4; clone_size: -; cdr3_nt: TGTGCCAGCAGCTCGACAGGGGAGGCAAAACTGTTTTTT; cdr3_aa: CASSSTGEAKLFF
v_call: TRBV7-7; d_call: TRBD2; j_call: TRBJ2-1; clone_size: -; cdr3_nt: TGTGCCAGCAGCGGTAGCGGGAGGGATGATGAGCAGTTCTTC; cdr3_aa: CASSGSGRDDEQFF
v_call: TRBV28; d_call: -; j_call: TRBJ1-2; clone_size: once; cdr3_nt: TGTGCCAGCAGTTCGGGAGGAGATGGCTACACCTTC; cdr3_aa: CASSSGGDGYTF